This T cell receptor (beta chain) was profiled in a study of T cells after posttransplantation cyclophosphamide (dated by TCRdb to about 2016). Some background on the complete study: Using TRB sequencing, the study followed how the T cell repertoire rebuilt after myeloablative bone marrow transplantation with posttransplantation cyclophosphamide given as GVHD prophylaxis. Samples from some 33 PTCy-treated patients and some 16 related bone marrow donors of those patients were subjected to antigen receptor sequencing. TRB sequencing was performed on blood from all 34 PTCy patients with 1-year posttransplant specimens. In 3 patients, up to about 3 additional blood samples taken between 2 and 5.2 years after transplant also underwent TRB sequencing, as did pretransplant blood from 4 patients. Because TRA and TRB clonality correlated tightly in roughly nine samples, later TCR analyses were limited to TRB. Public TRB sequences were queried against a database of over 3,000 sequences associated with responses to pathogens, tumor antigens, self-antigens and alloantigens.

TRB sequencing used genomic DNA with the immunoSEQ assay at survey resolution or the hsTCRB kit. In the original analysis: The immunoSEQ software was used for initial read processing, and the LymphoSeq R package was used for repertoire analyses. Clonality was computed as 1 minus normalized Shannon entropy; Gini coefficient was also calculated for each TRB dataset. Phenotypes of unsorted samples were inferred by mapping TRB sequences from sorted subsets of the recipient or donor onto the same recipient's unsorted samples. TCRdb provides this immuneACCESS table in a form limited to in-frame rearrangements. Some clones are lacking; in checked studies, under half of them reflect an unresolved V gene, and why the rest are absent is not known. V, J and clone size are taken as reported in that table, and D and trimming were inferred from the DNA itself. The sample contains about 31,000 clones, 85% to 95% of them found a single time. The top ten clones comprise 0.24% of the sample.

About this clone itself: Its antigen remains undetermined. Base qualities are not recorded, but no much larger clone differs from it by a single base.

Viable CD3+CD4+ or CD3+CD8+ cells that were CCR7+CD45RA+CD45RO-CD95-CD27+CD28+ were defined as naive T cells. On the day of marrow donation, related bone marrow donors gave peripheral blood samples. Mononuclear cells from peripheral blood and bone marrow were separated by Ficoll-Hypaque density centrifugation and then cryopreserved. Sorting of CD4+ and CD8+ T cells, including naive and memory subsets, was performed by FACS on a FACSAria II. Unmatched junction bases come to 4, with V trimmed by 2 bases and J by 0 bases. The CDR3 covers 16 residues, taking in both the cysteine and the phenylalanine. Solely the CDR3 DNA is kept, with 48 bases framed from the first base. CDR1 KGHSH and CDR2 LQKENI were looked up in the germline V gene. Results and caveats for the whole study, not just this receptor: Donor-recipient similarity was low at 1-2 months but increased during the first year, and donor CD8+ memory clones often dominated later blood repertoires. Across the approximately 48 patients, TRB clonality was highly associated with recipient CMV seropositivity and CMV reactivation, and diversity with PTCy was similar to that in the CNI/methotrexate controls. The TRB repertoires of T cells infiltrating skin or the GI tract showed only limited overlap with the TRB repertoires found in blood.

The chain links TRBV18 with TRBJ2-3, with 8 bases aligning to TRBD2. The sequencing input was naive CD4+ T cells sorted from PBMCs. The TCR originated in a woman aged 55-70 years in good health, CMV-negative, and a related stem cell transplant donor. The DNA is as follows: TGTGCCAGCTCACCATTGGCGGGGGGAAGCACAGATACGCAGTATTTT. Its protein product is CASSPLAGGSTDTQYF.